This T cell receptor beta chain came from a study of T cell changes during pregnancy in multiple sclerosis. CDR3 size: 14 residues. V was cut by 2 bases and J by 3 bases, with 10 bases left in between. Germline-derived CDR1 and CDR2 are MNHEY and SVGAGI. Assay: immunoSEQ multiplex PCR; the TCRdb copy retains only in-frame clones and omits some. The sample consists of tens of thousands of clones, roughly 93% of them appearing once. J is TRBJ2-5 and V is TRBV6-5; D call uncertain. This specimen consisted of peripheral blood, obtained in the second trimester of pregnancy. This receptor was taken from a female donor with multiple sclerosis, enrolled in a pregnancy study. Written as DNA, the CDR3 is TGTGCCAGCAGTTACAGGATGGCGGAAGAGACCCAGTACTTC. Its protein product is CASSYRMAEETQYF.